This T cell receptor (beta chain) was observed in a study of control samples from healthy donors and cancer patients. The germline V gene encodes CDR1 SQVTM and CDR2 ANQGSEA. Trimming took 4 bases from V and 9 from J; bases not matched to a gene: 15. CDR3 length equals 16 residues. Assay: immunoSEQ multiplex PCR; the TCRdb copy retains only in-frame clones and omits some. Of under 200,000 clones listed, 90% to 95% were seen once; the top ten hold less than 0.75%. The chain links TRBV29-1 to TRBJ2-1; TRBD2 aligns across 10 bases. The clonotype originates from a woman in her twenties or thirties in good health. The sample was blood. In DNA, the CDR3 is TGCAGCGTTGTGGCTAGCGGGAGTAAAGAGAGAGGTGAGCAGTTCTTC. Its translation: CSVVASGSKERGEQFF.